This entry is about one TCR beta chain. Its antigen is unknown. This sample is drawn from a study of shared clonotypes between healthy human individuals. Findings and caveats of the study: The sole specimen, blood, was sampled, and tissue repertoires likely differ. Clonotypes that were shared across four donors made up around 5% of naive CD4 clonotypes.

Adult Caucasians living in Nashville, Tennessee made up all of the donors. Per the germline V gene, CDR1 is MNHEY and CDR2 is SVGAGI. With 9 bases clipped from V and 3 bases from J, the junction kept 6 bases outside the gene matches. The CDR3 loop spans 15 amino acids. TCRdb keeps only in-frame clones here, not all; method: immunoSEQ multiplex PCR. The sample includes roughly 2.2 million clones, 93% of them seen just once. The chain links TRBV6-5 to TRBJ2-7, with TRBD2 identical over 15 bases. Sequencing was done on a sample of naive CD4+ T cells from PBMCs. Specified subset: CD45RA+ positively selected. This TCR came from a man younger than 35 in good health. Some clones in this sample may be carry-over from other donors' samples. CDR3 amino acids: CASSGLAGGNYEQYF. CDR3 DNA sequence: TGTGCCAGTTCGGGACTAGCGGGAGGAAACTACGAGCAGTACTTC.